This T cell receptor beta chain was recorded in a study of cytomegalovirus exposure and HLA in healthy donors. Study-wide background: Inside one of the first data releases sat 80 million to 95 million unique TCRs taken from HLA-typed donors.

With regard to this clone: Its antigen is unidentified.

Study-level results: Follow-up analysis later connected one missense variant in DCLRE1C with trimming of TCR beta V- and J-genes. Common viral pathogens seemed, in a later analysis, to connect with several of the most significant clusters. Later analysis showed TCR association rates varying by HLA locus, highest for DRB1 and lowest for HLA-C.

PCR used 60 Vbeta primers and 13 Jbeta primers. The protocol was immunoSEQ multiplex PCR, while the TCRdb copy is restricted to in-frame clones and leaves out a portion. The sample contains 80,000 or so clones, over 9.5% of which appear only once. This CDR3 spans 14 amino acids. Germline CDR1 MDHEN, CDR2 SYDVKM. The V and J ends lost 7 bases and 0 bases, in that order; junction bases with no gene match: 6. V is TRBV28 and J is TRBJ2-7; 7 positions agree with TRBD1. The receptor was derived from a man in his 60s in good health and CMV-seropositive. The sequenced sample consisted of PBMCs. CDR3 sequence reads: CASISGTDSYEQYF. The CDR3 DNA reads TGTGCCAGCATCTCAGGGACAGACTCCTACGAGCAGTACTTC.